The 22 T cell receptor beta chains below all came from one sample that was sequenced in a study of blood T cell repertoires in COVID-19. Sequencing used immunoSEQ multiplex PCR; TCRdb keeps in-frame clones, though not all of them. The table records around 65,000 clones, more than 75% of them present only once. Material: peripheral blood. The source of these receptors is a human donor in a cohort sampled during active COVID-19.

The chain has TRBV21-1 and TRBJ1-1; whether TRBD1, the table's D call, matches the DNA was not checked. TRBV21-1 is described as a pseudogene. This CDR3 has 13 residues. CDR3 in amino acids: CASSKDRATEAFF. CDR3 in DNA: TGTGCCAGCAGCAAAGACAGGGCCACTGAAGCTTTCTTT.

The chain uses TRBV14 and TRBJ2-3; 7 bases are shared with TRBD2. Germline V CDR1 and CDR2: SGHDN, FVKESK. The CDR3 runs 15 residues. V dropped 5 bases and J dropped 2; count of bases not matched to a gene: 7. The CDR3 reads CASSARLAVTDTQYF. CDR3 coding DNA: TGTGCCAGCAGCGCCCGACTAGCAGTCACAGATACGCAGTATTTT.

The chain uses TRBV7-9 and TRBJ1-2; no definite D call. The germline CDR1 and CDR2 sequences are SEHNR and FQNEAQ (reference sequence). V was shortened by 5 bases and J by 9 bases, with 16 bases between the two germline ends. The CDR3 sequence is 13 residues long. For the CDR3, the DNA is TGTGCCAGCAGCACAAGGAGTTTAAATCGCTACACCTTC. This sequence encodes CASSTRSLNRYTF.

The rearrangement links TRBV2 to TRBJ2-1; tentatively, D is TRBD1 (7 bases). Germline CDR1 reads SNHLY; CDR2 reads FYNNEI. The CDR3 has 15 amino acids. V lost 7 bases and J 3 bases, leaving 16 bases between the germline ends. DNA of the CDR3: TGTGCCAGCACCCTCAGGGGGGACGACTACAATGAGCAGTTCTTC. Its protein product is CASTLRGDDYNEQFF.

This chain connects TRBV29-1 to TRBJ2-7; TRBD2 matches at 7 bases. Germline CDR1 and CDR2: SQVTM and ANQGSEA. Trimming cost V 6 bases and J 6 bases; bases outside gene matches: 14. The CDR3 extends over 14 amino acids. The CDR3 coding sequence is TGCAGCGTGGGGGGGGGACTTAGGGCTACCGAGCAGTACTTC. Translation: CSVGGGLRATEQYF.

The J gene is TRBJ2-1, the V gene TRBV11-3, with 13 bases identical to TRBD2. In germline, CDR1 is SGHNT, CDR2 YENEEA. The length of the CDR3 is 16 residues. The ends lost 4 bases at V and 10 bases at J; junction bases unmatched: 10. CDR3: CASSSPGLAGPGEQFF. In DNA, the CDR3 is TGTGCCAGCAGCTCTCCGGGACTAGCGGGACCTGGGGAGCAGTTCTTC.

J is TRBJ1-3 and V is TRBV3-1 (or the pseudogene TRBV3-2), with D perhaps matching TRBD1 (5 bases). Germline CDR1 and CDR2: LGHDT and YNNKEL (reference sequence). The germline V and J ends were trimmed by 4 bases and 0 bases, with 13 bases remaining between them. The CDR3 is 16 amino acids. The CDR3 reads CASSPPAGVSGNTIYF. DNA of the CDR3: TGTGCCAGCAGCCCCCCCGCGGGGGTCTCTGGAAACACCATATATTTT.

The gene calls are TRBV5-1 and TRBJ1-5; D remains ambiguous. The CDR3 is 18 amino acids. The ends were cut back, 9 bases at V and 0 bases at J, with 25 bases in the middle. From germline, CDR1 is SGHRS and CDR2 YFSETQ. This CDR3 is CATLGRTDKSYSNQPQHF. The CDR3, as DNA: TGCGCCACCCTAGGGAGGACGGATAAGTCGTATAGCAATCAGCCCCAGCATTTT.

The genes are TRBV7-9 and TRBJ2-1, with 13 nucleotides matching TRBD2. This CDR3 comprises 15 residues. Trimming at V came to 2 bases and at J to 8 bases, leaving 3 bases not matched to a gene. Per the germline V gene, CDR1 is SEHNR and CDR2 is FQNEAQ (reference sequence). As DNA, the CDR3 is TGTGCCAGCAGCTTAATAGGACTAGCGGGAGATGAGCAGTTCTTC. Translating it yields CASSLIGLAGDEQFF.

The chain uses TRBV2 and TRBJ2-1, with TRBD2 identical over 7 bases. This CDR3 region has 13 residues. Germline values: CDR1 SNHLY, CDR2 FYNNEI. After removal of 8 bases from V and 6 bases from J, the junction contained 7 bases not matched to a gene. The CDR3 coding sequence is TGTGCCAGCGGACGATTAGCGGGCAATGAGCAGTTCTTC. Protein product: CASGRLAGNEQFF.

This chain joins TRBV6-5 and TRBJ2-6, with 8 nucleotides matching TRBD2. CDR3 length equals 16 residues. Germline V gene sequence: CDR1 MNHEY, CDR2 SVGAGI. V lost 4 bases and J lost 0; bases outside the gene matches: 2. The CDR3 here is CASSSGGVSGANVLTF. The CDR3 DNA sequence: TGTGCCAGCAGTTCGGGAGGGGTCTCTGGGGCCAACGTCCTGACTTTC.

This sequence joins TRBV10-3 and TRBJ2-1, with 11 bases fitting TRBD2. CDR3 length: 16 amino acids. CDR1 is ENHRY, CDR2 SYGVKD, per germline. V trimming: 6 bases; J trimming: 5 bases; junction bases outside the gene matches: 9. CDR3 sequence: CAIRETSGSPHNEQFF. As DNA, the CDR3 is TGTGCCATCAGGGAAACTAGCGGGAGCCCCCACAATGAGCAGTTCTTC.

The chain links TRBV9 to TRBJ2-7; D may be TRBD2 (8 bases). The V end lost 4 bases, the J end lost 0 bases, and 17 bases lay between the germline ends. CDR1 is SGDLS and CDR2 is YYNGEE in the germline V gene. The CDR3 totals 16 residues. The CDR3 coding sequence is TGTGCCAGCAGCCCAGGGGGAGCGGGAGCCTCCTACGAGCAGTACTTC. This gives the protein CASSPGGAGASYEQYF.

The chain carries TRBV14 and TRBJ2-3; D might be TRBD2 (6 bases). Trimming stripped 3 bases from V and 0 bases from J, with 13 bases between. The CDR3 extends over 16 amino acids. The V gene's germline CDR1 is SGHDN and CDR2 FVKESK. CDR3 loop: CASSQGTGSSTDTQYF. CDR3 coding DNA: TGTGCCAGCAGCCAGGGGACTGGATCTAGCACAGATACGCAGTATTTT.

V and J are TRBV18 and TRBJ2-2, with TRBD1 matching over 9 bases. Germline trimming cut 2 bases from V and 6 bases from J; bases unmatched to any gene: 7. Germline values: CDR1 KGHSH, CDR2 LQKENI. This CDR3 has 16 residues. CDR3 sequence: CASSPNSGQGAGELFF. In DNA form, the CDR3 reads TGTGCCAGCTCACCAAACTCGGGACAGGGAGCCGGGGAGCTGTTTTTT.

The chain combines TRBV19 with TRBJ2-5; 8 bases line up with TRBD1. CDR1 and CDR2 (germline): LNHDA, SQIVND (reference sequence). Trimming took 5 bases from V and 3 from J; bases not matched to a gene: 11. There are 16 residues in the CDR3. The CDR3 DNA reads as TGTGCCAGTAGTCGAAGAATCGGACAGGGAGAAGAGACCCAGTACTTC. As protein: CASSRRIGQGEETQYF.

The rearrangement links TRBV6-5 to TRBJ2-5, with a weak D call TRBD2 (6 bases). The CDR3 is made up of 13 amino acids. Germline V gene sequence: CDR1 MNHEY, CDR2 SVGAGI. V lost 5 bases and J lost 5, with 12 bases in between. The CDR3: CASSPRGSETQYF. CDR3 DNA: TGTGCCAGCAGTCCTCGGGGGTCGGAGACCCAGTACTTC.

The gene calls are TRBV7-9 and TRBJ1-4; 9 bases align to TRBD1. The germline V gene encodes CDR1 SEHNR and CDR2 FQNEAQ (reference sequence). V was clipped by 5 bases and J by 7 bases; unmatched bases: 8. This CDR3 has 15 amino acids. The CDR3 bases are TGTGCCAGCAGCGCGACACAGGGGGCGTTTGAAAAACTGTTTTTT. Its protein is CASSATQGAFEKLFF.

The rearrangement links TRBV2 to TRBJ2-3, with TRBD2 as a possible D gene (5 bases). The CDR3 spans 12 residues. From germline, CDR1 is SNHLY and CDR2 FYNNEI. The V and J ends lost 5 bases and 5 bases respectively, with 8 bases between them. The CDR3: CASSLAGDTQYF. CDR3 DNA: TGTGCCAGCAGTCTAGCCGGAGATACGCAGTATTTT.

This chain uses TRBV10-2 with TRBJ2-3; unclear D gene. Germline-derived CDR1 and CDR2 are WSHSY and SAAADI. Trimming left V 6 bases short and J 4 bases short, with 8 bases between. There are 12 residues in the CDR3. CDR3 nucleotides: TGCGCCAGCAGCGCACGGGCAGATACGCAGTATTTT. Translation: CASSARADTQYF.

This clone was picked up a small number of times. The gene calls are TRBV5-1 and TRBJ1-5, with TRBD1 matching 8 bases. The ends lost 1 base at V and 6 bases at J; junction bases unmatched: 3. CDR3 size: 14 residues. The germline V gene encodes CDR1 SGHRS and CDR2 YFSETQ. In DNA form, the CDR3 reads TGCGCCAGCAGCTTGTCAGGGACAGGTCAGCCCCAGCATTTT. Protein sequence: CASSLSGTGQPQHF.

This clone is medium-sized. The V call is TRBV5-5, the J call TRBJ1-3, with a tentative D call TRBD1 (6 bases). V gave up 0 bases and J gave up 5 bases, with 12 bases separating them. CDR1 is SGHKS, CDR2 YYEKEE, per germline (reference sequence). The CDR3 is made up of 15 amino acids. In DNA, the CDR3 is TGTGCCAGCAGCTTGGCAGGGGAACGGAGAAACACCATATATTTT. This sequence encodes CASSLAGERRNTIYF. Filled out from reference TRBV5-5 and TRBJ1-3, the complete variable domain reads DAGVTQSPTHLIKTRGQQVTLRCSPISGHKSVSWYQQVLGQGPQFIFQYYEKEERGRGNFPDRFSARQFPNYSSELNVNALLLGDSALYLCASSLAGERRNTIYFGEGSWLTVV.